What follows are 13 T cell receptor beta chains derived from one specimen sequenced in a study of tumor-infiltrating lymphocytes in primary liver carcinoma. cDNA specific to TCR beta was made from roughly 500 ng of total RNA, with a constant-region primer employed for priming. Amplification in three nested multiplex PCR rounds with slightly modified ARM-PCR gave rise to TCR beta libraries. TRBV1-TRBV30 forward primers and a C-beta reverse primer were used in the first two PCR rounds, which each ran for ten to eleven cycles. One entry per CDR3 protein, called by TCRdb with MiXCR from the multiplex PCR reads. The repertoire holds almost 200,000 distinct CDR3 sequences, with about two thirds as singletons. Extraction also yielded germline DNA, while blood RNA was obtained from unsorted whole blood. What was sequenced was peripheral blood. The receptors shown here come from a woman aged 55-70 years with primary liver carcinoma and hepatitis B virus infection.

The chain couples TRBV6-2 or TRBV6-3 to TRBJ2-1, with 11 nucleotides matching TRBD2. The germline CDR1 and CDR2 sequences are MNHEY and SVGEGT. The CDR3 is 16 amino acids. V trimming: 8 bases; J trimming: 7 bases; junction bases outside the gene matches: 13. CDR3 loop: CASGPMGLAAKNEQFF. DNA for the CDR3: TGTGCCAGCGGGCCTATGGGACTAGCGGCTAAAAATGAGCAGTTCTTC.

In regard to this clonotype: A junction end diverges from the germline sequence, so it may reflect a read error. The chain carries TRBV5-1 and TRBJ2-1, with TRBD2 matching over 9 bases. This CDR3 is built from 16 residues. From germline, CDR1 is SGHRS and CDR2 YFSETQ. The CDR3 coding sequence is TGCGCCGGCAGCTTAATAGCGGGAGTGTCCTACAATGAGCAGTTCTTC. Amino acid sequence: CAGSLIAGVSYNEQFF.

This chain joins TRBV28 and TRBJ1-3, with a possible D match to TRBD1 (5 bases). The CDR3 spans 15 residues. Per the germline V gene, CDR1 is MDHEN and CDR2 is SYDVKM. Trimming removed 2 bases at V and 3 bases at J, with 11 bases between. In DNA form, the CDR3 reads TGTGCCAGCAGTTTACTTGGGGGGTATGGAAACACCATATATTTT. This encodes CASSLLGGYGNTIYF.

This clonotype showed up just a few times. V usage is TRBV28 and J usage is TRBJ2-1, with TRBD2 as a possible D gene (5 bases). Germline loops: CDR1 MDHEN, CDR2 SYDVKM. With 4 bases removed from V and 8 bases from J, the gap between germline ends came to 12 bases. The CDR3 spans 13 residues. CDR3 in DNA: TGTGCCAGCAGTTCCATAACGAGGGATGAGCAGTTCTTC. Translation: CASSSITRDEQFF.

The table lists this clonotype with many counts. This rearrangement joins TRBV10-3 to TRBJ2-5, with D hard to call. The germline V gene has CDR1 ENHRY and CDR2 SYGVKD. This CDR3 has 13 amino acids. Trimming took off 6 bases at V and 1 base at J, with 9 bases between the two ends. The CDR3 coding sequence is TGTGCCATCAGGCAGGATGGCCAAGAGACCCAGTACTTC. This translates into CAIRQDGQETQYF.

Note on this clonotype: Likely a read error: the CDR3 ends without its conserved phenylalanine or tryptophan. The chain uses TRBV29-1 and TRBJ2-1; TRBD1 or TRBD2 may be the D gene (6 bases each). There are 14 residues in the CDR3. V was pared by 7 bases and J by 4 bases, with 17 bases between. The germline CDR1 and CDR2 sequences are SQVTM and ANQGSEA. The CDR3 region is CSAMVRGDYNEQFL. The CDR3, as DNA: TGCAGCGCCATGGTAAGGGGGGATTACAATGAGCAGTTCTTA.

This clonotype was seen at least ten times. J is TRBJ1-5 and V is TRBV6-2 or TRBV6-3, with D maybe TRBD1 (5 bases). The V gene's germline CDR1 is MNHEY and CDR2 SVGEGT. This CDR3 is built from 15 residues. Between the trimmed V and J ends, which lost 2 bases and 3 bases, there was a span of 11 bases. As DNA, the CDR3 is TGTGCCAGCAGTTACAGGACGGGGCACAATCAGCCCCAGCATTTT. Residues: CASSYRTGHNQPQHF.

Points on this clonotype: One end of the junction fails to match germline, which may point to a read error. V and J are TRBV5-6 and TRBJ2-3; the D call may be TRBD1 or TRBD2 (6 bases each). Germline CDR1 SGHDT, CDR2 YYEEEE. This CDR3 comprises 14 residues. In DNA, the CDR3 is TGTACCAGCAGTTTGTGGGGGGCCACAGATACGCAGTATTTT. Translating it yields CTSSLWGATDTQYF. The full variable domain, its missing parts supplied by reference TRBV5-6 and TRBJ2-3, is DAGVTQSPTHLIKTRGQQVTLRCSPKSGHDTVSWYQQALGQGPQFIFQYYEEEERQRGNFPDRFSGHQFPNYSSELNVNALLLGDSALYLCTSSLWGATDTQYFGPGTRLTVL.

The rearrangement links TRBV12-3 or TRBV12-4 to TRBJ2-1, with TRBD2 matching over 12 bases. The ends lost 4 bases at V and 9 bases at J; junction bases unmatched: 7. This CDR3 is built from 15 residues. The CDR3 is CASSSGTSGSGEQFF. CDR3 bases: TGTGCCAGCAGTTCCGGGACTAGCGGGTCGGGTGAGCAGTTCTTC.

With respect to this clonotype: The conserved phenylalanine or tryptophan is not found at the CDR3 terminus, so this likely reflects a read error. The chain couples TRBV11-2 to TRBJ2-3; D possibly corresponds to TRBD2 (5 bases). This CDR3 is 15 amino acids long. V lost 1 base to trimming and J lost 2 bases, with 10 bases between them. The germline gives CDR1 SGHAT, CDR2 FQNNGV. CDR3 sequence: CASSLVASSTDTQYS. DNA for the CDR3: TGTGCCAGCAGCTTAGTTGCTAGCTCCACAGATACGCAGTATTCT.

This rearrangement joins TRBV6-5 to TRBJ2-5; D unclear. Germline assignment: CDR1 MNHEY and CDR2 SVGAGI. This CDR3 has 15 amino acids. V lost 2 bases to trimming and J lost 5 bases, with 15 bases between them. CDR3 nucleotides: TGTGCCAGCAGTTACCCTCATGACCTCCGGGAGACCCAGTACTTC. It is translated as CASSYPHDLRETQYF.

Concerning this clonotype: With a much larger clone just one base away, this may be a read error. The V call is TRBV12-3 or TRBV12-4, the J call TRBJ2-5; 8 nucleotides line up with TRBD1. V lost 2 bases to trimming and J lost 4 bases; unmatched junction nucleotides: 6. The CDR3 runs 15 residues. CDR3 in amino acids: CASSLLPGGVETQYF. The CDR3, as DNA: TGTGCCAGCAGTTTATTACCAGGGGGCGTAGAGACCCAGTACTTC.

This clonotype was found once. At one boundary the junction diverges from the germline segment, which might be a read error. This chain links TRBV12-3 or TRBV12-4 with TRBJ1-5, with TRBD1 as a possible D gene (5 bases). The CDR3 sequence is 16 residues long. The CDR3 protein is CANSLLGVNSDQPQHF. As DNA, the CDR3 is TGCGCCAACAGTTTATTAGGGGTGAATAGCGATCAGCCCCAGCATTTT.